This passage covers 12 T cell receptor beta chains from one sample sequenced in a study of T cell responses to AZD1222 COVID-19 vaccine. TCRdb's copy holds only in-frame clones and misses some; the assay was immunoSEQ multiplex PCR. The sample has about 120,000 clones; about 91% are singletons. The material was peripheral blood, obtained on day 0 of AZD1222 vaccination. The receptors come from an adult in good health.

This sequence joins TRBV5-1 and TRBJ1-3; D is possibly TRBD1 (6 bases). The CDR3 contains 15 residues. The ends were cut back, 3 bases at V and 0 bases at J, with 10 bases in the middle. Germline CDR1 and CDR2: SGHRS and YFSETQ. The CDR3 nucleotides read TGCGCCAGCAGCTGGGACACTACCTCTGGAAACACCATATATTTT. Translation gives CASSWDTTSGNTIYF.

The chain combines TRBV9 with TRBJ2-7; TRBD2 agrees at 11 bases. V lost 0 bases and J lost 6; bases outside the gene matches: 5. This CDR3 has 15 amino acids. Per germline, CDR1 SGDLS and CDR2 YYNGEE. The CDR3 protein is CASSVALAGVGEQYF. CDR3 bases: TGTGCCAGCAGCGTAGCACTAGCGGGAGTCGGCGAGCAGTACTTC.

The CDR3 nucleotides are TGTGCCAGCAGCCTCACGGGAACCGGGGAGCTGTTTTTT. Its protein is CASSLTGTGELFF. This rearrangement joins TRBV3-1 (or the pseudogene TRBV3-2) to TRBJ2-2; D possibly corresponds to TRBD2 (5 bases). V gave up 4 bases and J gave up 5 bases, with 8 bases separating them. Germline-derived CDR1 and CDR2 are LGHDT and YNNKEL (reference sequence). The CDR3 is 13 residues long.

The chain is built from TRBV19 and TRBJ2-7; no reliable D call. In germline, CDR1 is LNHDA, CDR2 SQIVND (reference sequence). CDR3 length: 15 amino acids. Trimming took 4 bases from V and 3 from J, leaving 16 bases between them. Written as DNA, the CDR3 is TGTGCCAGTAGTAATCTTCTGGGATCCTACTACGAGCAGTACTTC. Translating it yields CASSNLLGSYYEQYF. Full variable domain (outside the CDR3, taken from reference TRBV19 and TRBJ2-7): DGGITQSPKYLFRKEGQNVTLSCEQNLNHDAMYWYRQDPGQGLRLIYYSQIVNDFQKGDIAEGYSVSREKKESFPLTVTSAQKNPTAFYLCASSNLLGSYYEQYFGPGTRLTVT.

The chain employs TRBV28 and TRBJ2-2; 7 bases line up with TRBD2. Germline-derived CDR1 and CDR2 are MDHEN and SYDVKM. Trimming at V came to 5 bases and at J to 5 bases, leaving 14 bases not matched to a gene. The CDR3 consists of 17 residues. The CDR3 DNA sequence: TGTGCCAGCAGTCAGCCGAAGGACTTCGGGGGGACCGGGGAGCTGTTTTTT. Translation: CASSQPKDFGGTGELFF.

The V gene is TRBV7-9, the J gene TRBJ1-2, with D maybe TRBD1 (5 bases). CDR3 size: 16 residues. Looked up from germline, CDR1 is SEHNR and CDR2 is FQNEAQ (reference sequence). Trimming cost V 1 base and J 0 bases, with 12 bases left between them. CDR3 sequence reads: CASSLDGAGPNYGYTF. The CDR3 DNA reads TGTGCCAGCAGCTTAGATGGGGCAGGTCCTAACTATGGCTACACCTTC.

The genes are TRBV20-1 and TRBJ2-1; D remains unclear. Germline V gives CDR1 DFQATT, CDR2 SNEGSKA (reference sequence). The germline V and J ends were trimmed by 5 bases and 10 bases, with 12 bases remaining between them. This CDR3 is built from 11 residues. The CDR3 region has the DNA TGCAGTGCTCTTCCGCGGAAGGAGCAGTTCTTC. Amino acid sequence: CSALPRKEQFF.

V and J are TRBV7-9 and TRBJ2-7; D assignment may be TRBD1 or TRBD2 (5 bases each). CDR1 is SEHNR, CDR2 FQNEAQ, per germline (reference sequence). V was shortened by 10 bases and J by 4 bases, with 14 bases between the two germline ends. The CDR3 has 12 amino acids. The CDR3 here is CATQRDGYEQYF. The CDR3 nucleotides read TGTGCCACCCAAAGGGACGGATACGAGCAGTACTTC.

The CDR3 DNA follows: TGTGCCAGCAGCTTAAAAGGGGTCCCTAACTATGGCTACACCTTC. Amino acids: CASSLKGVPNYGYTF. V is TRBV13 and J is TRBJ1-2; possibly TRBD1 for D (5 bases). CDR1 is PRHDT, CDR2 FYEKMQ, per germline (reference sequence). CDR3 length: 15 amino acids. Trimming stripped 2 bases from V and 0 bases from J, with 10 bases between.

This sequence joins TRBV7-2 and TRBJ1-2; D is unresolved. This CDR3 contains 15 residues. Trimming shortened V by 1 base and J by 1 base, and 10 bases separated the two germline ends. Germline values: CDR1 SGHTA, CDR2 FQGNSA. CDR3 residues: CASSLGLGINYGYTF. The DNA for the CDR3 is TGTGCCAGCAGCTTAGGGTTAGGCATTAACTATGGCTACACCTTC. Complete variable domain (other parts from reference TRBV7-2 and TRBJ1-2): GAGVSQSPSNKVTEKGKDVELRCDPISGHTALYWYRQSLGQGLEFLIYFQGNSAPDKSGLPSDRFSAERTGGSVSTLTIQRTQQEDSAVYLCASSLGLGINYGYTFGSGTRLTVV.

The rearrangement joins TRBV3-1 (or the pseudogene TRBV3-2) to TRBJ2-7; TRBD2 matches at 8 bases. The trim removed 3 bases at V and 9 bases at J, leaving 7 bases unmatched. The V gene's germline CDR1 is LGHDT and CDR2 YNNKEL (reference sequence). This CDR3 spans 13 amino acids. The CDR3 DNA is TGTGCCAGCAGCCACCAGCGGGAGATCGGGCAGTACTTC. Translated, it gives CASSHQREIGQYF.

The gene calls are TRBV5-1 and TRBJ1-1; no firm D call. V lost 4 bases and J lost 0, with 13 bases in between. The CDR3 runs 15 residues. The germline CDR1 and CDR2 sequences are SGHRS and YFSETQ. The CDR3 loop reads CASSPLAGMNTEAFF. CDR3 in DNA: TGCGCCAGCAGCCCCCTGGCGGGAATGAACACTGAAGCTTTCTTT.